Below, one T cell receptor beta chain is given with its context. Use of 60 Vbeta and 13 Jbeta primers characterized the PCR. Assay: immunoSEQ multiplex PCR; the TCRdb copy retains only in-frame clones and omits some. This table has over 150,000 clones, 82% appearing once. The record originates from a study of cytomegalovirus exposure and HLA in healthy donors. Study background: The study's early data release held roughly 91 million unique TCRs from HLA-typed donors.

At the time of sampling, donors were nominally healthy, though unrecorded immune exposures were likely. The V end was cut by 0 bases, the J end by 0 bases, with 14 bases between. The CDR3 has 17 amino acids. Germline V gene sequence: CDR1 SGHDN, CDR2 FVKESK. The material sequenced was PBMCs. The TCR originated in a girl aged 10-17 years in good health and CMV-seropositive. J is TRBJ1-2 and V is TRBV14; D is uncertain. The CDR3 nucleotides read TGTGCCAGCAGCCAAGAAAGTGTAGCCCGGCCTAACTATGGCTACACCTTC. It encodes CASSQESVARPNYGYTF.